The clone carrying this T cell receptor (beta chain) was seen only a few times. Its target is not known. The germline V and J ends were trimmed by 6 bases and 6 bases, with 18 bases remaining between them. The CDR3 contains 14 residues. Germline CDR1 reads DFQATT; CDR2 reads SNEGSKA (reference sequence). TCRdb itself ran the 5' RACE reads through MiXCR, one entry per CDR3 protein. This table has under 900,000 distinct CDR3 sequences, 9% to 15% appearing once. The data belong to a study of identical twins. Study outcomes and limitations: Low generation-probability sequences were in excess among twin-shared out-of-frame alpha sequences.

The sample also formed part of further work on yellow fever vaccine responses in identical twins.

The rearrangement uses TRBV20-1 and TRBJ1-5; D is perhaps TRBD1 (5 bases). The sequence was collected from a woman aged 18 to 35 in good health. Sequenced material: PBMCs. The CDR3 spells CSARLSGISQPQHF. CDR3 DNA: TGCAGTGCCCGCTTGTCAGGGATTAGTCAGCCCCAGCATTTT.